This TCR beta chain was sequenced for a study of cytotoxic CD8 clonotypes in ibrutinib-treated CLL. The germline V and J ends were trimmed by 5 bases and 0 bases, with 16 bases remaining between them. The length of the CDR3 is 17 residues. The germline gives CDR1 SGHAT, CDR2 FQDESV (reference sequence). Clones were sequenced by immunoSEQ multiplex PCR, and TCRdb holds only the in-frame ones, with some missing. Here the sample spans 150,000 to 200,000 clones, 70% to 85% being singletons. The rearrangement uses TRBV11-1 and TRBJ2-2; a weak D match, TRBD2 (5 bases). The sample here was PBMCs, taken after 24 months of ibrutinib treatment. This sequence was found in a human donor with chronic lymphocytic leukemia. The DNA of the CDR3 is TGTGCCAGCAGCCTCGGGGTGGTCCTCGCGAACACCGGGGAGCTGTTTTTT. Residues: CASSLGVVLANTGELFF.